The following is a T cell receptor beta chain sequence with its context. What antigen it recognizes has not been identified. There are no base qualities to consult, and no much larger clone falls within one base. A second Seattle source provided samples from volunteer blood donors who had recovered from COVID-19. Whole blood was collected in K2EDTA tubes by collaborating institutions according to the institutions' own protocols. For TCRbeta analysis, collaborator samples were shipped as frozen whole blood, as isolated PBMCs, or as DNA extracted from either sample type. TCRbeta CDR3 regions were amplified from genomic DNA using the immunoSEQ Assay, a bias-controlled multiplex PCR. Turning to the authors' computational methods: The number of nucleated cells in each sample was estimated from the amplification of reference gene primers within the assay. To quantify the absolute abundance of each unique TCRbeta CDR3 rearrangement, sequence reads were collapsed and filtered. For each sample, productive Simpson clonality was calculated as the square root of Simpson's diversity index across productive rearrangements. TCRdb mirrors the immuneACCESS table, restricted to in-frame sequences. Some clones are absent from its copies; in checked studies, under half trace to an unresolved V gene, and the reason for the others is unknown. Clone size and the V and J calls come from that table; the DNA yielded D and trimming. The sample yields around 280,000 clones; approximately 83% were counted once. The leading ten clones occupy 2% to 2.5% of the sample.

This sample is drawn from a study of blood T cell repertoires in COVID-19 (dated by TCRdb to about 2020). General notes on the study: The collaborator samples originated in the United States, Italy and Spain and spanned the acute and convalescent phases of COVID-19. The prospective study material was composed of cDNA or gDNA derived from T cells, B-cell-depleted T cells, or PBMCs. Subjects who had been exposed to COVID-19, were actively infected with it, or had recovered from it provided the deeply sampled blood TCRbeta repertoires that made up the dataset. The repertoires were released in a freely available public database intended as a resource for research on the immune response to SARS-CoV-2. Samples came from the ongoing ImmuneRACE study (first 160 participants) plus 1,254 subjects from 6 global collaborators. Sample metadata almost always included a de-identified subject ID, COVID-19 status, age in years and sex. Where available, HLA class I and class II types were obtained from metadata supplied by the sample provider rather than from assay-based typing. Overall results and qualifications from the work: How much clinical and demographic metadata was included differed by source and by participant, and the metadata was provided uncurated.

Based on the germline V gene (reference sequence), the CDR1 and CDR2 sequences are MNHNY and SVGAGI. V is trimmed back by 5 bases and J by 4 bases, and the junction contains 10 bases that no gene match accounts for. From the cysteine through the phenylalanine, the CDR3 covers 16 amino acids. Only CDR3 DNA remains: 48 bases, in frame from the first base. The origin of this receptor is a woman under 40 who had recovered from COVID-19. Sequencing input: peripheral blood. The V gene is TRBV6-6 and the J gene is TRBJ1-3; TRBD1 agrees with 8 junctional bases. The DNA sequence is given as TGTGCCAGCAGTACCCCGAGACAGGGGAAGGGAAACACCATATATTTT. Its translation reads: CASSTPRQGKGNTIYF.